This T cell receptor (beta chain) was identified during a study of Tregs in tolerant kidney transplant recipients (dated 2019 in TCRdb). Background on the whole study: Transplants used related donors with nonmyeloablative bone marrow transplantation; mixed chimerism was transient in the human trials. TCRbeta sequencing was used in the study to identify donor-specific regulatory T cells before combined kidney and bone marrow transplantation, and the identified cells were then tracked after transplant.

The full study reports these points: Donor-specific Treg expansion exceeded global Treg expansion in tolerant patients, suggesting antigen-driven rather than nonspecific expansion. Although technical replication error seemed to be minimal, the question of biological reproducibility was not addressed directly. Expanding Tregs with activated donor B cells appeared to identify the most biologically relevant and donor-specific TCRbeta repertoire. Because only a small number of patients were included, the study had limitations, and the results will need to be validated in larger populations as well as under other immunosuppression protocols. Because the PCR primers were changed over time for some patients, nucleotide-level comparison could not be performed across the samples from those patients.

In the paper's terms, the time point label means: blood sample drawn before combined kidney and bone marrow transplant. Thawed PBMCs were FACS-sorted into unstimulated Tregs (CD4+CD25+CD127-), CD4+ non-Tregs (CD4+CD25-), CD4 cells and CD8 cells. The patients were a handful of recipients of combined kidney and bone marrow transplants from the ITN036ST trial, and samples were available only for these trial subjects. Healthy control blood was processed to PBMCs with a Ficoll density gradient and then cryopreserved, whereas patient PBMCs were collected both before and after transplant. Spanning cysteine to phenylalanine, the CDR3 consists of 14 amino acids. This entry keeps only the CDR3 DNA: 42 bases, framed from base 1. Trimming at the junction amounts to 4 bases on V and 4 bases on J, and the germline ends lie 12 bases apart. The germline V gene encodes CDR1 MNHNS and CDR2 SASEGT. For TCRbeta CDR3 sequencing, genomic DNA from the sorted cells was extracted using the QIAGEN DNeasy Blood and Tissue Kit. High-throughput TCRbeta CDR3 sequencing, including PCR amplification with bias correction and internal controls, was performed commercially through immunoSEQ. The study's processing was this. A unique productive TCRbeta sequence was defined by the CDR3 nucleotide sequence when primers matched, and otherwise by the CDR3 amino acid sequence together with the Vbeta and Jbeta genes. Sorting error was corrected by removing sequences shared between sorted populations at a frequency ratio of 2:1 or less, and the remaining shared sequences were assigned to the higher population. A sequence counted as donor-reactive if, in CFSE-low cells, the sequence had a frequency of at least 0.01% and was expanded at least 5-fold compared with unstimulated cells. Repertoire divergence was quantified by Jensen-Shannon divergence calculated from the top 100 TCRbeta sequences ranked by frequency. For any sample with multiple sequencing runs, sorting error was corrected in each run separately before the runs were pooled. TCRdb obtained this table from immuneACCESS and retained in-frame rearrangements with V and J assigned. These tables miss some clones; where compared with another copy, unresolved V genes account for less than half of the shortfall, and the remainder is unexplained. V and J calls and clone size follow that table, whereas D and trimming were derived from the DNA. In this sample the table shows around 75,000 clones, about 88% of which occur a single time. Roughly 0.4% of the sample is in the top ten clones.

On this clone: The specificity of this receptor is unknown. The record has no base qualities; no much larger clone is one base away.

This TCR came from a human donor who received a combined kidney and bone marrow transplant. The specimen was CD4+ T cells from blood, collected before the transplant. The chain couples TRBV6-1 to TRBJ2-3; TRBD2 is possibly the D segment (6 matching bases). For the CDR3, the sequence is CASSGSGVADTQYF. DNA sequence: TGTGCCAGCAGTGGTTCGGGGGTGGCAGATACGCAGTATTTT.